This T cell receptor (beta chain) was captured in a study of OX40 agonist ivuxolimab in advanced cancers. Study-level background: Mean age around 60 years, range roughly 23 to 79; just over 80% male.

The method was immunoSEQ multiplex PCR; TCRdb's version includes in-frame clones alone and lacks a portion of them. The repertoire holds fewer than 85,000 clones, with approximately 86% as singletons. Sequences were derived from CD4+ or CD8+ T cells sorted from blood, sampled in a trial of the OX40 agonist ivuxolimab. This clonotype was sampled from an adult with an advanced solid tumor such as melanoma, head and neck, liver or kidney cancer.

CDR3 loop: CASSEGGAHAGELFF. The CDR3 region has the DNA TGTGCCAGCAGTGAAGGGGGGGCGCACGCCGGGGAGCTGTTTTTT. This rearrangement joins TRBV2 to TRBJ2-2, with D possibly being TRBD1 or TRBD2 (6 bases each). Germline loops: CDR1 SNHLY, CDR2 FYNNEI. The CDR3 has 15 residues. Trimming removed 1 base at V and 6 bases at J, with 12 bases between.